The sequence of this TCR beta chain was determined in a study of shared clonotypes between healthy human individuals. Looking at the study overall: Each donor had three CD4 naive, three CD4 memory, two CD8 naive and one CD8 memory plate.

Once extracted for a subset, genomic DNA was divided evenly among several immunoSEQ plates. Method: immunoSEQ multiplex PCR; TCRdb's copy keeps in-frame clones and lacks some. Of more than 2,000,000 clones in the sample, roughly 92% were seen once. General study results and limits: Roughly 5% of naive CD4 clonotypes were common to a handful of donors.

This clone appeared once. What it recognizes is unknown. Adult Caucasians living in Nashville, Tennessee made up all of the donors. Sequenced material: naive CD4+ T cells sorted from blood. Subset indicated: CD45RA+ positively selected. The sequence derives from a man between 18 and 35 years old in good health.

This CDR3 is CASSRKETQYF. For the CDR3, the DNA is TGTGCCAGCTCACGGAAAGAGACCCAGTACTTC. The J gene is TRBJ2-5, the V gene TRBV18; no clear D gene. The V end lost 4 bases, the J end lost 3 bases, and 3 bases lay between the germline ends. CDR1 KGHSH and CDR2 LQKENI come from the germline V gene. The CDR3 is 11 residues long. Full variable domain (rest looked up from reference TRBV18 and TRBJ2-5): NAGVMQNPRHLVRRRGQEARLRCSPMKGHSHVYWYRQLPEEGLKFMVYLQKENIIDESGMPKERFSAEFPKEGPSILRIQQVVRGDSAAYFCASSRKETQYFGPGTRLLVL.